One sample yielded the 22 T cell receptor beta chains listed below, sequenced in a study of CD8 T cells in Susac syndrome. Random-hexamer reverse transcription was applied to roughly 0.5 to 1 ug RNA. From the immunoSEQ multiplex PCR reads, TCRdb called clonotypes with MiXCR, one entry per CDR3 protein. The profile shows 50,000 or so distinct CDR3 sequences, 80% to 95% of them singletons. The sequencing sample was made of CD8+ T cells from PBMCs. The origin of the receptors is a human donor in good health.

In its sample, this clonotype was seen once. This chain joins TRBV13 and TRBJ2-3; 7 bases are a match to TRBD2. This CDR3 spans 16 amino acids. Germline trimming cut 2 bases from V and 5 bases from J; bases unmatched to any gene: 10. Germline V CDR1 and CDR2: PRHDT, FYEKMQ (reference sequence). CDR3 bases: TGTGCCAGCAGCTTAAGTGGCGGGAGCAAGGAAGATACGCAGTATTTT. It encodes CASSLSGGSKEDTQYF. The variable domain in full, completed from reference TRBV13 and TRBJ2-3, reads AAGVIQSPRHLIKEKRETATLKCYPIPRHDTVYWYQQGPGQDPQFLISFYEKMQSDKGSIPDRFSAQQFSDYHSELNMSSLELGDSALYFCASSLSGGSKEDTQYFGPGTRLTVL.

The V gene is TRBV2, the J gene TRBJ2-1; D is possibly TRBD2 (5 bases). The germline V gene encodes CDR1 SNHLY and CDR2 FYNNEI. The V and J ends lost 2 bases and 9 bases respectively, with 11 bases between them. The CDR3 has 13 amino acids. For the CDR3, the DNA is TGTGCCAGCAGTGAATTCCTAGCCGGTGAGCAGTTCTTC. Protein: CASSEFLAGEQFF.

This chain links TRBV4-1 with TRBJ2-1; TRBD2 agrees at 8 bases. This CDR3 region has 17 residues. The V and J ends lost 4 bases and 4 bases, in that order; junction bases with no gene match: 12. Germline assignment: CDR1 MGHRA and CDR2 YSYEKL. The CDR3 nucleotides are TGCGCCAGCAGCCCCGGGGGGGCGGGAGAGCCGTACAATGAGCAGTTCTTC. Protein: CASSPGGAGEPYNEQFF.

V usage is TRBV29-1 and J usage is TRBJ1-2; 7 nucleotides match TRBD1. The junction had 11 bases not matched to a gene; V was cut back by 1 base and J by 3 bases. The CDR3 runs to 16 residues. In germline, CDR1 is SQVTM, CDR2 ANQGSEA. The CDR3 here is CSVEALREGADYGYTF. The CDR3 DNA reads as TGCAGCGTTGAAGCGCTAAGGGAGGGGGCGGACTATGGCTACACCTTC.

The gene calls are TRBV27 and TRBJ2-1; D might be TRBD1 or TRBD2, each matching 5 bases. This CDR3 has 13 residues. Germline CDR1 is MNHEY and CDR2 is SMNVEV (reference sequence). The V end was cut by 5 bases, the J end by 9 bases, with 14 bases between. Written as DNA, the CDR3 is TGTGCCAGCAGTCTTTATCGGGACGGTGAGCAGTTCTTC. Protein: CASSLYRDGEQFF.

The V call is TRBV6-5, the J call TRBJ2-7; possibly TRBD2 for D (6 bases). The CDR3 length is 13 residues. V lost 8 bases and J lost 4, with 15 bases in between. Germline CDR1 is MNHEY and CDR2 is SVGAGI. This chain's CDR3 is CASGGGEGYEQYF. CDR3 nucleotides: TGTGCCAGCGGTGGAGGGGAAGGTTACGAGCAGTACTTC.

CDR3 sequence (DNA): TGTGCCAGCAGCGTAGACGGGGAGGGCATGAACACTGAAGCTTTCTTT. As protein: CASSVDGEGMNTEAFF. This sequence joins TRBV9 and TRBJ1-1; no definite D call. Looked up from germline, CDR1 is SGDLS and CDR2 is YYNGEE. This CDR3 is built from 16 residues. Trimming left V 0 bases short and J 0 bases short, with 12 bases between.

This chain joins TRBV7-6 and TRBJ2-5; D is undetermined. The CDR3 runs 14 residues. The germline V and J ends were trimmed by 0 bases and 0 bases, with 5 bases remaining between them. Per germline, CDR1 SGHVS and CDR2 FNYEAQ. CDR3 in amino acids: CASSLAWDQETQYF. In DNA form, the CDR3 reads TGTGCCAGCAGCTTAGCGTGGGACCAAGAGACCCAGTACTTC.

The gene calls are TRBV12-3 or TRBV12-4 and TRBJ2-5, with TRBD1 as a possible D gene (5 bases). V was pared by 2 bases and J by 4 bases, with 8 bases between. The CDR3 runs to 13 residues. The CDR3 protein is CASSLQGRETQYF. CDR3 bases: TGTGCCAGCAGTTTACAGGGCCGAGAGACCCAGTACTTC.

The V and J genes are TRBV15 and TRBJ2-1, with 13 bases fitting TRBD2. CDR3 length equals 16 residues. Germline loops: CDR1 LNHNV, CDR2 YYDKDF (reference sequence). Trimming took 1 base from V and 10 from J; bases not matched to a gene: 7. CDR3 sequence: CATSRVGLAGAGEQFF. CDR3 in DNA: TGTGCCACCAGCAGAGTCGGACTAGCGGGAGCAGGGGAGCAGTTCTTC. The variable domain in full, with the rest retrieved from reference TRBV15 and TRBJ2-1, is DAMVIQNPRYQVTQFGKPVTLSCSQTLNHNVMYWYQQKSSQAPKLLFHYYDKDFNNEADTPDNFQSRRPNTSFCFLDIRSPGLGDTAMYLCATSRVGLAGAGEQFFGPGTRLTVL.

The rearrangement uses TRBV13 and TRBJ1-2, with D uncertain. This CDR3 is 12 amino acids long. CDR1 is PRHDT and CDR2 is FYEKMQ in the germline V gene (reference sequence). V lost 5 bases to trimming and J lost 12 bases, with 16 bases between them. The CDR3 here is CASSNLERRDTF. CDR3 DNA sequence: TGTGCCAGCAGCAACCTAGAGAGGAGGGACACCTTC.

The rearrangement links TRBV12-3 or TRBV12-4 to TRBJ1-1; no clear D. Trimming shortened V by 2 bases and J by 1 base, and 8 bases separated the two germline ends. The CDR3 contains 14 residues. In DNA form, the CDR3 reads TGTGCCAGCAGTTTACGGGATAGGAACACTGAAGCTTTCTTT. This translates into CASSLRDRNTEAFF.

The chain links TRBV20-1 to TRBJ2-7; 8 positions match TRBD2. This CDR3 comprises 14 residues. Unmatched junction bases numbered 11, after V lost 6 bases and J lost 4 bases. Germline CDR1 reads DFQATT; CDR2 reads SNEGSKA (reference sequence). The CDR3 sequence: CSATGSGSVYEQYF. CDR3 nucleotides: TGCAGTGCCACGGGGAGCGGGAGTGTGTACGAGCAGTACTTC.

This chain connects TRBV15 to TRBJ2-2; no firm D call. This CDR3 spans 15 amino acids. Per the germline V gene, CDR1 is LNHNV and CDR2 is YYDKDF (reference sequence). With 3 bases removed from V and 5 bases from J, the gap between germline ends came to 13 bases. The DNA for the CDR3 is TGTGCCACCAGCAGGAGGACCGTTGGGACCGGGGAGCTGTTTTTT. Translating it yields CATSRRTVGTGELFF.

The chain has TRBV29-1 and TRBJ2-1; no firm D call. Germline loops: CDR1 SQVTM, CDR2 ANQGSEA. Trimming left V 3 bases short and J 3 bases short, with 9 bases between. This CDR3 contains 13 residues. CDR3 sequence: CSVERANYNEQFF. In nucleotides, the CDR3 is TGCAGCGTTGAGAGAGCTAACTACAATGAGCAGTTCTTC.

The gene calls are TRBV4-1 and TRBJ2-5; 10 nucleotides agree with TRBD1. V lost 1 base and J lost 5; bases outside the gene matches: 4. Germline V gene sequence: CDR1 MGHRA, CDR2 YSYEKL. This CDR3 region has 15 residues. The CDR3 DNA is TGCGCCAGCAGCCAAGTTGGACAGGGGGACGAGACCCAGTACTTC. Protein: CASSQVGQGDETQYF.

This clonotype was found a few times. The chain recombines TRBV27 with TRBJ2-2, with 8 bases fitting TRBD2. The CDR3 totals 15 residues. Germline V gene data show CDR1 as MNHEY and CDR2 as SMNVEV (reference sequence). The ends lost 3 bases at V and 4 bases at J; junction bases unmatched: 4. This chain's CDR3 is CASSLTSGGTGELFF. The CDR3 DNA reads TGTGCCAGCAGTTTGACCAGCGGGGGCACCGGGGAGCTGTTTTTT.

CDR3 DNA sequence: TGCAGTGCCACCCCCCGTATCCTAGCGAACCAAGAGACCCAGTACTTC. Protein product: CSATPRILANQETQYF. The V call is TRBV20-1, the J call TRBJ2-5; a weak D match, TRBD2 (6 bases). The ends were cut back, 6 bases at V and 0 bases at J, with 20 bases in the middle. Germline assignment: CDR1 DFQATT and CDR2 SNEGSKA (reference sequence). CDR3 length: 16 amino acids.

This chain links TRBV6-5 with TRBJ2-1; 10 bases map to TRBD2. The V segment lost 3 bases and the J segment 5 bases; nucleotides outside the gene matches: 13. Germline V lookup: CDR1 MNHEY, CDR2 SVGAGI. The CDR3 covers 18 residues. The CDR3: CASSYKSGGAGGDNEQFF. The CDR3 region has the DNA TGTGCCAGCAGTTATAAGAGTGGAGGAGCGGGAGGGGACAATGAGCAGTTCTTC.

The V and J genes are TRBV27 and TRBJ2-5; D not certain. Per the germline V gene, CDR1 is MNHEY and CDR2 is SMNVEV (reference sequence). The ends were cut back, 6 bases at V and 4 bases at J, with 18 bases in the middle. The CDR3 consists of 15 residues. CDR3 sequence reads: CASRGILTPRETQYF. CDR3 bases: TGTGCCAGCAGGGGGATTCTTACTCCGAGAGAGACCCAGTACTTC.

This sequence joins TRBV10-1 and TRBJ2-3, with TRBD2 matching over 9 bases. The V gene end was trimmed by 2 bases and the J gene end by 5 bases; junction bases not matched to a gene: 8. CDR1 and CDR2 from the germline V gene are WNHNN and SYGVQD (reference sequence). There are 16 residues in the CDR3. DNA for the CDR3: TGCGCCAGCAGTGAGCCCCTAGCGGGATTAAAAGATACGCAGTATTTT. It encodes CASSEPLAGLKDTQYF.

This chain connects TRBV11-2 to TRBJ2-1; D unclear. The V and J ends lost 4 bases and 10 bases respectively, with 11 bases between them. The CDR3 totals 12 residues. In germline, CDR1 is SGHAT, CDR2 FQNNGV. The CDR3 region has the DNA TGTGCCAGCAGCTCCGACCGTACGGAGCAGTTCTTC. Its protein is CASSSDRTEQFF.